The clone carrying this TCR beta chain occurred once. This sample is drawn from a study of blood T cell repertoires in COVID-19. Germline V gives CDR1 SQVTM, CDR2 ANQGSEA. Trimming pared 0 bases from V and 4 bases from J, leaving 5 bases between. The CDR3 runs 12 residues. TCRdb keeps only in-frame clones here, not all; method: immunoSEQ multiplex PCR. The repertoire holds 80,000 to 95,000 clones, with around 84% as singletons. The sample consisted of peripheral blood. The source of this sequence is a man older than 75 with acute or convalescent COVID-19. V and J are TRBV29-1 and TRBJ2-3; D uncertain. Here the CDR3 reads CSVEEGADTQYF. In nucleotides, the CDR3 is TGCAGCGTTGAAGAGGGCGCAGATACGCAGTATTTT.